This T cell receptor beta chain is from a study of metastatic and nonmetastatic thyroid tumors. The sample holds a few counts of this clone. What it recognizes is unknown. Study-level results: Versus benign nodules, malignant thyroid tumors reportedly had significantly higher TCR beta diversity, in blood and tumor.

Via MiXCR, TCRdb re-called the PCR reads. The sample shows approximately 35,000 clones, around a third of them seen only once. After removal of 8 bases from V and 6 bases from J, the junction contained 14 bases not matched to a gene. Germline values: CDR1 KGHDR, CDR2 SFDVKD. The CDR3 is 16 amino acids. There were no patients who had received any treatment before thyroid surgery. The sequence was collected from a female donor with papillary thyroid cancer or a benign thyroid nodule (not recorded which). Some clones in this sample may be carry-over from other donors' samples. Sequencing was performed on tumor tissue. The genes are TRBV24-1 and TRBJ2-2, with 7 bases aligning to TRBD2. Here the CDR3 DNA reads TGTGCCACCACAACTGCGGCGGGGGTCAGGGCCGGGGAGCTGTTTTTT. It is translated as CATTTAAGVRAGELFF.